Listed here are 26 T cell receptor beta chains from one sample, sequenced in a study of cytomegalovirus exposure and HLA in healthy donors (dated by TCRdb to about 2017). The library relied on the immunoSEQ multiplex PCR assay. The multiplex PCR relied on a mix of 60 forward primers for TCR Vbeta segments and 13 reverse primers for TCR Jbeta segments. Sourced from immuneACCESS, this table was stored by TCRdb with only in-frame sequences that have V and J called. A share of the clones is absent; for the studies checked, an unresolved V gene accounts for under half, and the remainder has no known explanation. Here the sample has 85,000 to 130,000 clones; roughly 82% occur a single time. The top ten hold 5% to 7% of the sample. The source material was PBMCs. The receptors shown here come from a woman between 45 and 65 years old in good health and CMV-seropositive.

In this sample, this clone turned up many times. The genes are TRBV7-9 and TRBJ1-1; a weak D match, TRBD1 (6 bases). Between the trimmed V and J ends, which lost 5 bases and 0 bases, there was a span of 13 bases. Germline V gene sequence: CDR1 SEHNR, CDR2 FQNEAQ (reference sequence). There are 15 residues in the CDR3. DNA for the CDR3: TGTGCCAGCAGCACCCGCGAGGGGGTGAACACTGAAGCTTTCTTT. Its translation: CASSTREGVNTEAFF.

J is TRBJ2-1 and V is TRBV2; 8 bases map to TRBD2. This CDR3 has 18 amino acids. Germline V gene lookup returns CDR1 SNHLY and CDR2 FYNNEI. V dropped 3 bases and J dropped 0; count of bases not matched to a gene: 10. The CDR3 DNA sequence: TGTGCCAGCAGTGAGGAGGCCGGGGGGGCTAGCTCCTACAATGAGCAGTTCTTC. Its translation: CASSEEAGGASSYNEQFF.

The chain is built from TRBV28 and TRBJ1-1; the D gene is possibly TRBD1 (6 bases). The CDR3 extends over 14 amino acids. V lost 2 bases and J lost 5, with 12 bases in between. The V gene's germline CDR1 is MDHEN and CDR2 SYDVKM. Here the CDR3 reads CASSLRGGGTEAFF. Here the CDR3 DNA reads TGTGCCAGCAGTTTAAGGGGGGGCGGGACTGAAGCTTTCTTT. Drawing the rest from reference TRBV28 and TRBJ1-1, the complete variable domain is DVKVTQSSRYLVKRTGEKVFLECVQDMDHENMFWYRQDPGLGLRLIYFSYDVKMKEKGDIPEGYSVSREKKERFSLILESASTNQTSMYLCASSLRGGGTEAFFGQGTRLTVV.

The sample holds one count of this clone. One junction end disagrees with the germline gene, perhaps due to a read error. Other DNA sequences in this sample translate to the same CDR3. CDR3 nucleotides: TGTGCCAGCAGCGAACAGGGGGACTATGGCTACACCTTT. This gives the protein CASSEQGDYGYTF. The chain combines TRBV7-2 with TRBJ1-2; 8 positions agree with TRBD1. The germline CDR1 and CDR2 sequences are SGHTA and FQGNSA. The CDR3 contains 13 residues.

V gene TRBV5-6 combines with J gene TRBJ1-6, with D perhaps TRBD1 (5 bases). The CDR3 has 18 amino acids. The germline V gene encodes CDR1 SGHDT and CDR2 YYEEEE. The V end lost 0 bases, the J end lost 0 bases, and 13 bases lay between the germline ends. The CDR3 bases are TGTGCCAGCAGCTTGGTTCCCAGGGCCGACTCCTATAATTCACCCCTCCACTTT. This gives the protein CASSLVPRADSYNSPLHF.

The rearrangement links TRBV19 to TRBJ2-7, with 11 nucleotides matching TRBD2. After removal of 2 bases from V and 3 bases from J, the junction contained 3 bases not matched to a gene. This CDR3 is 15 amino acids long. CDR1 and CDR2 (germline): LNHDA, SQIVND (reference sequence). In DNA, the CDR3 is TGTGCCAGTAGTATATTTCTAGCGGGGGGCTACGAGCAGTACTTC. It specifies CASSIFLAGGYEQYF.

The chain joins TRBV7-2 to TRBJ2-1; 10 positions agree with TRBD1. V trimming: 3 bases; J trimming: 9 bases; junction bases outside the gene matches: 5. The CDR3 loop spans 14 amino acids. Germline-derived CDR1 and CDR2 are SGHTA and FQGNSA. The CDR3 DNA reads as TGTGCCAGCAGCTTGAGACAGGGGGCGTTTGAGCAGTTCTTC. This sequence encodes CASSLRQGAFEQFF.

The rearrangement joins TRBV19 to TRBJ1-2; 7 bases match TRBD1. Germline CDR1 is LNHDA and CDR2 is SQIVND (reference sequence). V trimming: 6 bases; J trimming: 3 bases; junction bases outside the gene matches: 22. CDR3 size: 19 residues. In nucleotides, the CDR3 is TGTGCCAGTAGAAGAGGGGGCGTTTTACAGGCCTTGCGAGACTATGGCTACACCTTC. It translates to CASRRGGVLQALRDYGYTF.

The chain has TRBV6-5 and TRBJ2-5; TRBD1 might be the D (5 bases). Per germline, CDR1 MNHEY and CDR2 SVGAGI. This CDR3 has 14 residues. The V end was cut by 4 bases, the J end by 4 bases, with 13 bases between. For the CDR3, the DNA is TGTGCCAGCAGTTCTCTCGCCGACAGAGAGACCCAGTACTTC. Its protein is CASSSLADRETQYF.

The chain uses TRBV28 and TRBJ2-1, with 8 bases lining up with TRBD2. After removal of 6 bases from V and 6 bases from J, the junction contained 13 bases not matched to a gene. The CDR3 covers 16 residues. Germline-derived CDR1 and CDR2 are MDHEN and SYDVKM. The CDR3 protein is CASRSNRGGSSNEQFF. CDR3 bases: TGTGCCAGCAGATCTAACCGGGGGGGCTCGAGCAATGAGCAGTTCTTC.

The chain uses TRBV29-1 and TRBJ2-5; weak D call: TRBD1 (6 bases). Trimming cost V 7 bases and J 2 bases, with 23 bases left between them. CDR1 and CDR2 (germline): SQVTM, ANQGSEA. The CDR3 runs to 16 residues. The CDR3 is CSAQGRGWVGQETQYF. CDR3 nucleotide sequence: TGCAGCGCACAGGGACGAGGTTGGGTCGGGCAAGAGACCCAGTACTTC.

V and J are TRBV7-3 and TRBJ1-1, with a weak D call TRBD1 (6 bases). The germline V gene encodes CDR1 SGHTA and CDR2 FQGTGA. V lost 1 base and J 0 bases, leaving 12 bases between the germline ends. The CDR3 runs 16 residues. CDR3 nucleotides: TGTGCCAGCAGCTTAAAGGGGGTCCTAATGAACACTGAAGCTTTCTTT. Translation gives CASSLKGVLMNTEAFF. The full variable domain, rest sourced from reference TRBV7-3 and TRBJ1-1, is GAGVSQTPSNKVTEKGKYVELRCDPISGHTALYWYRQSLGQGPEFLIYFQGTGAADDSGLPNDRFFAVRPEGSVSTLKIQRTERGDSAVYLCASSLKGVLMNTEAFFGQGTRLTVV.

This chain joins TRBV28 and TRBJ2-1; 11 nucleotides line up with TRBD2. The CDR3 contains 16 residues. V lost 3 bases to trimming and J lost 3 bases; unmatched junction nucleotides: 4. The V gene's germline CDR1 is MDHEN and CDR2 SYDVKM. CDR3 bases: TGTGCCAGCAGTTTCTTAGCGGGGGGGATCTACAATGAGCAGTTCTTC. This gives the protein CASSFLAGGIYNEQFF.

This clone was observed a handful of times. The chain joins TRBV11-2 to TRBJ2-3; 7 bases agree with TRBD2. The CDR3 sequence is 16 residues long. The ends lost 5 bases at V and 0 bases at J; junction bases unmatched: 8. In germline, CDR1 is SGHAT, CDR2 FQNNGV. CDR3 in amino acids: CASSRKSGASTDTQYF. The CDR3 nucleotides are TGTGCCAGCAGCCGAAAGAGCGGGGCTAGCACAGATACGCAGTATTTT. The whole variable domain, remainder taken from reference TRBV11-2 and TRBJ2-3, is EAGVAQSPRYKIIEKRQSVAFWCNPISGHATLYWYQQILGQGPKLLIQFQNNGVVDDSQLPKDRFSAERLKGVDSTLKIQPAKLEDSAVYLCASSRKSGASTDTQYFGPGTRLTVL.

The rearrangement uses TRBV28 and TRBJ1-5; tentatively, D is TRBD1 (6 bases). Germline loops: CDR1 MDHEN, CDR2 SYDVKM. This CDR3 is built from 16 residues. The V gene lost 1 base and the J gene lost 6 bases, with 16 bases spanning the gap. CDR3: CASSLSGRGSIQPQHF. The CDR3 nucleotides read TGTGCCAGCAGTTTATCTGGCAGGGGCTCGATTCAGCCCCAGCATTTT.

V usage is TRBV7-9 and J usage is TRBJ1-1; TRBD1 might be the D (5 bases). The CDR3 contains 13 residues. Deletions cut 3 bases from V and 1 base from J, with 6 bases between. The germline gives CDR1 SEHNR, CDR2 FQNEAQ (reference sequence). CDR3 coding DNA: TGTGCCAGCAGCTTCCAGGGGAACACTGAAGCTTTCTTT. It encodes CASSFQGNTEAFF.

This clone was recorded once. The rearrangement joins TRBV2 to TRBJ2-1; weak D call: TRBD2 (6 bases). V was shortened by 5 bases and J by 5 bases, with 19 bases between the two germline ends. Germline V gives CDR1 SNHLY, CDR2 FYNNEI. The CDR3 has 16 amino acids. The CDR3 DNA reads as TGTGCCAGCAGTAAACTGCCGGGACTCAAAAACAATGAGCAGTTCTTC. Its protein product is CASSKLPGLKNNEQFF. The full variable domain, with the rest looked up from reference TRBV2 and TRBJ2-1, is EPEVTQTPSHQVTQMGQEVILRCVPISNHLYFYWYRQILGQKVEFLVSFYNNEISEKSEIFDDQFSVERPDGSNFTLKIRSTKLEDSAMYFCASSKLPGLKNNEQFFGPGTRLTVL.

There are many counts of this clone. This CDR3 is also generated by other DNA sequences in the sample. The chain links TRBV30 to TRBJ1-4; the D is unclear. The CDR3 is 12 amino acids. Germline loops: CDR1 GTSNPN, CDR2 SVGIG (reference sequence). The germline V and J ends were trimmed by 4 bases and 4 bases, with 7 bases remaining between them. The CDR3 sequence is CAWNGFNEKLFF. The CDR3 DNA sequence: TGTGCCTGGAACGGGTTTAATGAAAAACTGTTTTTT.

The gene calls are TRBV15 and TRBJ1-1; tentative D call: TRBD1 (5 bases). With 0 bases removed from V and 3 bases from J, the gap between germline ends came to 8 bases. This CDR3 contains 14 residues. Germline loops: CDR1 LNHNV, CDR2 YYDKDF (reference sequence). The CDR3 region is CATSREGADTEAFF. The CDR3 bases are TGTGCCACCAGCAGAGAAGGGGCGGACACTGAAGCTTTCTTT. The entire variable domain, with the rest obtained from reference TRBV15 and TRBJ1-1, is as follows: DAMVIQNPRYQVTQFGKPVTLSCSQTLNHNVMYWYQQKSSQAPKLLFHYYDKDFNNEADTPDNFQSRRPNTSFCFLDIRSPGLGDTAMYLCATSREGADTEAFFGQGTRLTVV.

The rearrangement uses TRBV19 and TRBJ1-1; 7 nucleotides align to TRBD1. Germline assignment: CDR1 LNHDA and CDR2 SQIVND (reference sequence). The CDR3 is 13 residues long. J lost 6 bases, V lost 4 bases, and 5 bases had no gene match. The CDR3 here is CASSTGGDAEAFF. DNA of the CDR3: TGTGCCAGTAGTACAGGGGGTGACGCTGAAGCTTTCTTT.

The J gene is TRBJ1-1, the V gene TRBV6-5, with D uncertain. The CDR3 totals 14 residues. Germline-derived CDR1 and CDR2 are MNHEY and SVGAGI. V dropped 2 bases and J dropped 1 base, with 8 bases sitting between them. CDR3 loop: CASSYAAWNTEAFF. For the CDR3, the DNA is TGTGCCAGCAGTTACGCCGCGTGGAACACTGAAGCTTTCTTT.

The V gene is TRBV27, the J gene TRBJ2-3; 9 nucleotides align to TRBD2. The CDR3 totals 17 residues. Germline values: CDR1 MNHEY, CDR2 SMNVEV (reference sequence). V gave up 0 bases and J gave up 4 bases; unmatched junction bases: 8. CDR3 sequence (DNA): TGTGCCAGCAGTTTATCGTCCCCGGGACTAGCAGCAGATACGCAGTATTTT. It specifies CASSLSSPGLAADTQYF.

V is TRBV28 and J is TRBJ2-5; 10 bases line up with TRBD2. The V and J ends lost 6 bases and 3 bases, in that order; junction bases with no gene match: 16. The CDR3 extends over 18 amino acids. Germline values: CDR1 MDHEN, CDR2 SYDVKM. This chain's CDR3 is CASSPRPRLAGGEETQYF. The CDR3 DNA follows: TGTGCCAGCAGCCCACGGCCCCGATTAGCGGGGGGAGAAGAGACCCAGTACTTC.

V is TRBV7-2 and J is TRBJ1-6; D perhaps matches TRBD1 (6 bases). Trimming cost V 5 bases and J 10 bases, with 18 bases left between them. Germline lookup yields CDR1 SGHTA and CDR2 FQGNSA. The CDR3 runs to 15 residues. CDR3 amino acids: CASSRTAFASSPLHF. Written as DNA, the CDR3 is TGTGCCAGCAGCAGGACAGCCTTCGCAAGCTCACCCCTCCACTTT.

V usage is TRBV18 and J usage is TRBJ1-2; D is unclear. The CDR3 is 14 residues long. V lost 1 base, J lost 4 bases, and 10 bases lay in between. Per germline, CDR1 KGHSH and CDR2 LQKENI. CDR3 residues: CASSPLEVVYGYTF. CDR3 in DNA: TGTGCCAGCTCACCACTCGAGGTTGTCTATGGCTACACCTTC. The full variable domain, in which reference TRBV18 and TRBJ1-2 provide the parts outside the CDR3, is NAGVMQNPRHLVRRRGQEARLRCSPMKGHSHVYWYRQLPEEGLKFMVYLQKENIIDESGMPKERFSAEFPKEGPSILRIQQVVRGDSAAYFCASSPLEVVYGYTFGSGTRLTVV.

The V gene is TRBV27, the J gene TRBJ2-1, with 13 bases lining up with TRBD2. This CDR3 spans 16 amino acids. From germline, CDR1 is MNHEY and CDR2 SMNVEV (reference sequence). V lost 7 bases, J lost 4 bases, and 7 bases stayed unmatched. CDR3 sequence: CASTHGTSGVYNEQFF. The CDR3 nucleotides are TGTGCCAGCACCCACGGGACTAGCGGGGTTTACAATGAGCAGTTCTTC.